This TCR beta chain emerged from a study of cytomegalovirus exposure and HLA in healthy donors. With regard to this clone: Antigen: not known.

J lost 1 base, V lost 3 bases, and 10 bases had no gene match. Germline V lookup: CDR1 SGHDT, CDR2 YYEEEE. The CDR3 totals 17 residues. Whole-study findings and limits: Associated with HLA alleles at 0.05 false discovery rate in a later analysis were some 18,000 TCR beta sequences. Altogether, 150 to 200 TCR beta chains were recorded as cytomegalovirus-associated. Three of the chains that were CMV-associated were confirmed in vitro to be specific for CMV antigens.

The PCR was carried out with 60 Vbeta primers and 13 Jbeta primers. Sequencing used immunoSEQ multiplex PCR; TCRdb keeps in-frame clones, though not all of them. This table holds over 150,000 clones, roughly 80% found once. This TCR came from a man aged 25-40 years in good health and CMV-seronegative. The rearrangement joins TRBV5-6 to TRBJ2-4; 7 positions agree with TRBD2. Sequenced material: PBMCs. The CDR3 nucleotides are TGTGCCAGCAGCTCTGGGGGGGGGTGGGAGGCCAAAAACATTCAGTACTTC. Translated, it gives CASSSGGGWEAKNIQYF.